A single sample is the source of the 27 T cell receptor beta chains below, sequenced in a study of control samples from healthy donors and cancer patients (dated by TCRdb to 2018 to 2021). Library preparation used the immunoSEQ multiplex PCR assay. The immuneACCESS repertoire file appears here via TCRdb, limited to in-frame rearrangements. These files lack a portion of the clones; in checked studies, under half of the deficit traces to unresolved V genes, and the cause of the others is not known. In this sample the table shows 90,000 or so clones, 88% of which occur a single time. Of the sample, approximately 15% is held by the ten largest clones. Sequenced: blood. These receptor sequences come from a woman between 70 and 85 years old in good health.

The V and J genes are TRBV20-1 and TRBJ1-1, with D possibly matching TRBD1 (6 bases). This CDR3 is built from 11 residues. The germline V gene encodes CDR1 DFQATT and CDR2 SNEGSKA (reference sequence). The V gene lost 1 base and the J gene lost 8 bases, with 8 bases spanning the gap. Written as DNA, the CDR3 is TGCAGTGCTAGAGGACAGGTCGAAGCTTTCTTT. This codes for CSARGQVEAFF.

This chain links TRBV7-8 with TRBJ2-1; the D gene could be TRBD1 or TRBD2 (7 bases each). Per germline, CDR1 SGHVS and CDR2 FQNEAQ. The CDR3 spans 19 residues. V was shortened by 3 bases and J by 0 bases, with 21 bases between the two germline ends. CDR3 sequence (DNA): TGTGCCAGCAGCTTTAGGGGGGGATGGACAGGAAGCTCCTACAATGAGCAGTTCTTC. This encodes CASSFRGGWTGSSYNEQFF.

The chain employs TRBV7-2 and TRBJ1-1; 7 positions match TRBD1. The CDR3 consists of 11 residues. The germline gives CDR1 SGHTA, CDR2 FQGNSA. V was pared by 4 bases and J by 11 bases, with 4 bases of the junction left unmatched. The CDR3 loop is CASSSGGGAFF. CDR3 in DNA: TGTGCCAGCAGCTCAGGGGGTGGGGCTTTCTTT.

The gene calls are TRBV6-5 and TRBJ1-1; D perhaps matches TRBD1 (5 bases). Trimming took off 6 bases at V and 4 bases at J, with 12 bases between the two ends. The CDR3 consists of 13 residues. CDR1 is MNHEY, CDR2 SVGAGI, per germline. The chain's CDR3 is CASSVGEGTEAFF. The CDR3 DNA reads as TGTGCCAGCAGCGTAGGGGAGGGCACTGAAGCTTTCTTT.

The V call is TRBV7-9, the J call TRBJ2-3; D might be TRBD2 (6 bases). Germline CDR1 reads SEHNR; CDR2 reads FQNEAQ (reference sequence). This CDR3 spans 17 amino acids. Trimming removed 0 bases at V and 2 bases at J, with 15 bases between. The CDR3 sequence is CASSLAGAGISTDTQYF. In DNA, the CDR3 is TGTGCCAGCAGCTTAGCGGGAGCGGGTATTTCCACAGATACGCAGTATTTT.

This clone showed up just once. The rearrangement uses TRBV3-1 (or the pseudogene TRBV3-2) and TRBJ1-2; weak D call: TRBD1 (6 bases). Germline CDR1 and CDR2: LGHDT and YNNKEL (reference sequence). The germline V and J ends were trimmed by 4 bases and 4 bases, with 7 bases remaining between them. There are 12 residues in the CDR3. This CDR3 reads CASSRQVYGYTF. CDR3 coding DNA: TGTGCCAGCAGCCGACAGGTCTATGGCTACACCTTC.

The V call is TRBV6-5, the J call TRBJ1-3, with 7 nucleotides matching TRBD1. The J segment lost 4 bases and the V segment lost 4 bases, leaving 7 bases of the junction unmatched. Germline V gives CDR1 MNHEY, CDR2 SVGAGI. This CDR3 region has 15 residues. The CDR3: CASSFIGGGGNTIYF. CDR3 nucleotide sequence: TGTGCCAGCAGTTTTATAGGGGGCGGAGGAAACACCATATATTTT.

The chain has TRBV19 and TRBJ2-3; D perhaps matches TRBD2 (6 bases). Trimming removed 4 bases at V and 3 bases at J, with 14 bases between. This CDR3 region has 15 residues. The germline V gene encodes CDR1 LNHDA and CDR2 SQIVND (reference sequence). CDR3: CASSKVSGGTDTQYF. CDR3 bases: TGTGCCAGTAGTAAGGTTAGCGGCGGGACAGATACGCAGTATTTT.

The chain links TRBV7-2 to TRBJ2-7, with 8 bases aligning to TRBD2. The CDR3 runs 17 residues. Looked up from germline, CDR1 is SGHTA and CDR2 is FQGNSA. V gave up 2 bases and J gave up 1 base; unmatched junction bases: 10. The CDR3 loop reads CASSLSLAGALSYEQYF. The CDR3 coding sequence is TGTGCCAGCAGCTTAAGTCTAGCGGGCGCACTTTCCTACGAGCAGTACTTC. Full variable domain (outside the CDR3, taken from reference TRBV7-2 and TRBJ2-7): GAGVSQSPSNKVTEKGKDVELRCDPISGHTALYWYRQSLGQGLEFLIYFQGNSAPDKSGLPSDRFSAERTGGSVSTLTIQRTQQEDSAVYLCASSLSLAGALSYEQYFGPGTRLTVT.

The chain employs TRBV3-1 (or the pseudogene TRBV3-2) and TRBJ1-6; a weak D match, TRBD1 (6 bases). This CDR3 is built from 15 residues. V was clipped by 10 bases and J by 7 bases, with 20 bases between them. The germline V gene has CDR1 LGHDT and CDR2 YNNKEL (reference sequence). CDR3 loop: CATGTSFGGNSPLHF. CDR3 DNA sequence: TGTGCCACCGGGACATCTTTTGGGGGGAATTCACCCCTCCACTTT.

This chain uses TRBV4-3 with TRBJ1-2, with a possible D match to TRBD1 (5 bases). CDR3 length: 16 amino acids. Germline values: CDR1 LGHNA, CDR2 YSLEER. With 0 bases removed from V and 6 bases from J, the gap between germline ends came to 17 bases. The DNA for the CDR3 is TGCGCCAGCAGCCAAGAAGGGGCAGGGCGTATGGATGGCTACACCTTC. Its protein is CASSQEGAGRMDGYTF.

This clone was picked up one time. This chain links TRBV12-3 or TRBV12-4 with TRBJ1-6; TRBD1 is a possible D gene (5 bases). V shed 3 bases and J shed 10 bases, with 7 bases lying between them. The CDR3 has 12 residues. The CDR3: CASSFRGSPLHF. The CDR3 DNA sequence: TGTGCCAGCAGTTTTCGGGGCTCACCCCTCCACTTT.

V is TRBV5-4 and J is TRBJ1-4; D may be TRBD1 (5 bases). The length of the CDR3 is 14 residues. V gave up 5 bases and J gave up 3 bases, with 11 bases separating them. Germline V CDR1 and CDR2: SGHNT, YYREEE (reference sequence). The CDR3 region is CASRSWGANEKLFF. In DNA, the CDR3 is TGTGCCAGCAGATCCTGGGGGGCTAATGAAAAACTGTTTTTT.

The chain uses TRBV5-1 and TRBJ1-4; no reliable D call. Trimming removed 0 bases from V and 0 bases from J, with 18 bases in between. The germline gives CDR1 SGHRS, CDR2 YFSETQ. The CDR3 totals 19 residues. CDR3 region: CASSLETLGRPATNEKLFF. The DNA of the CDR3 is TGCGCCAGCAGCTTGGAAACTCTGGGCCGACCAGCAACTAATGAAAAACTGTTTTTT.

The rearrangement joins TRBV7-9 to TRBJ1-5; no clear D gene. The CDR3 covers 12 residues. Germline V gives CDR1 SEHNR, CDR2 FQNEAQ (reference sequence). V lost 5 bases and J lost 4, with 6 bases in between. CDR3 amino acids: CASSTGNQPQHF. The CDR3 nucleotides read TGTGCCAGCAGCACGGGTAATCAGCCCCAGCATTTT.

The gene calls are TRBV2 and TRBJ1-5, with D possibly being TRBD1 (6 bases). This CDR3 has 14 residues. CDR1 and CDR2 from the germline V gene are SNHLY and FYNNEI. V lost 3 bases to trimming and J lost 6 bases, with 12 bases between them. In DNA form, the CDR3 reads TGTGCCAGCAGTGACAGGGGTTTGGGTCAGCCCCAGCATTTT. Its protein is CASSDRGLGQPQHF.

This clone turned up a few times. The chain employs TRBV7-2 and TRBJ2-5; 7 nucleotides line up with TRBD2. Trimming took 5 bases from V and 3 from J; bases not matched to a gene: 9. This CDR3 spans 15 amino acids. Germline values: CDR1 SGHTA, CDR2 FQGNSA. The CDR3 sequence is CASSPSGAGKETQYF. DNA of the CDR3: TGTGCCAGCAGCCCCAGCGGGGCGGGGAAAGAGACCCAGTACTTC.

V gene TRBV5-1 combines with J gene TRBJ2-1; D not certain. CDR1 and CDR2 (germline): SGHRS, YFSETQ. V lost 2 bases to trimming and J lost 0 bases, with 6 bases between them. CDR3 length equals 14 residues. The CDR3 DNA follows: TGCGCCAGCAGCTTAGAAAGCTCCTACAATGAGCAGTTCTTC. It codes for CASSLESSYNEQFF. Drawing the rest from reference TRBV5-1 and TRBJ2-1, the complete variable domain is KAGVTQTPRYLIKTRGQQVTLSCSPISGHRSVSWYQQTPGQGLQFLFEYFSETQRNKGNFPGRFSGRQFSNSRSEMNVSTLELGDSALYLCASSLESSYNEQFFGPGTRLTVL.

The chain uses TRBV6-6 and TRBJ2-7; TRBD1 or TRBD2 may be the D gene (5 bases each). Germline V gene lookup returns CDR1 MNHNY and CDR2 SVGAGI (reference sequence). The CDR3 runs to 15 residues. V shed 7 bases and J shed 6 bases, with 22 bases lying between them. CDR3 in DNA: TGTGCCAGCACCCCTGAGGGACGAACAGCTGGCGAGCAGTACTTC. Translated, it gives CASTPEGRTAGEQYF.

The V gene is TRBV13, the J gene TRBJ1-1, with TRBD1 as a possible D gene (6 bases). V was trimmed by 5 bases and J by 0 bases, leaving 13 bases between them. CDR3 length: 15 amino acids. From germline, CDR1 is PRHDT and CDR2 FYEKMQ (reference sequence). The CDR3 region has the DNA TGTGCCAGCAGCCTCCGACAGGAAATGAACACTGAAGCTTTCTTT. This translates into CASSLRQEMNTEAFF.

This clone was observed a few times. V is TRBV4-1 and J is TRBJ1-5, with 10 bases identical to TRBD1. With V trimmed by 5 bases and J by 5 bases, 6 bases remained unmatched. CDR1 is MGHRA and CDR2 is YSYEKL in the germline V gene. The CDR3 sequence is 15 residues long. The CDR3 spells CASSWDRGQDQPQHF. Written as DNA, the CDR3 is TGCGCCAGCAGCTGGGACAGGGGTCAGGATCAGCCCCAGCATTTT.

This rearrangement joins TRBV6-1 to TRBJ1-4; TRBD1 matches 7 bases. The CDR3 spans 16 residues. The V and J ends lost 2 bases and 7 bases, in that order; junction bases with no gene match: 10. Germline CDR1 MNHNS, CDR2 SASEGT. CDR3 in amino acids: CASSEWPGGKGEKLFF. The CDR3 DNA reads TGTGCCAGCAGTGAATGGCCAGGGGGTAAGGGTGAAAAACTGTTTTTT.

The genes are TRBV4-1 and TRBJ1-1; possible D gene TRBD1, 5 bases. The V gene's germline CDR1 is MGHRA and CDR2 YSYEKL. This CDR3 is built from 15 residues. Trimming left V 1 base short and J 11 bases short, with 20 bases between. The CDR3 loop is CASSQVSSGDPGAFF. CDR3 coding DNA: TGCGCCAGCAGCCAAGTAAGCTCCGGGGACCCCGGGGCTTTCTTT.

The chain uses TRBV6-5 and TRBJ2-1, with 7 bases fitting TRBD2. The V gene end was trimmed by 4 bases and the J gene end by 3 bases; junction bases not matched to a gene: 3. The germline V gene encodes CDR1 MNHEY and CDR2 SVGAGI. The CDR3 loop spans 14 amino acids. The CDR3 spells CASSSLADYNEQFF. DNA for the CDR3: TGTGCCAGCAGTTCCCTAGCGGACTACAATGAGCAGTTCTTC.

The V call is TRBV5-1, the J call TRBJ1-2; D may be TRBD1 (5 bases). CDR1 is SGHRS and CDR2 is YFSETQ in the germline V gene. V lost 3 bases and J 8 bases, leaving 17 bases between the germline ends. The CDR3 has 14 residues. CDR3 region: CASSSLGGMNGYTF. In nucleotides, the CDR3 is TGCGCCAGCAGCTCCCTTGGGGGGATGAACGGCTACACCTTC.

The chain has TRBV10-1 and TRBJ2-5; D not resolved. CDR3 length equals 13 residues. Trimming stripped 4 bases from V and 7 bases from J, with 13 bases between. Germline V gives CDR1 WNHNN, CDR2 SYGVQD (reference sequence). In nucleotides, the CDR3 is TGCGCCAGCAGTGGCTCCCCCCTAGGGACCCAGTACTTC. Residues: CASSGSPLGTQYF.

The chain joins TRBV24-1 to TRBJ2-2; maybe TRBD1 (7 bases). Germline CDR1 and CDR2: KGHDR and SFDVKD. CDR3 length: 16 residues. Trimming removed 2 bases at V and 4 bases at J, with 13 bases between. CDR3 sequence: CATSDSRGAFTGELFF. The DNA for the CDR3 is TGTGCCACCAGTGATTCCAGGGGGGCGTTCACCGGGGAGCTGTTTTTT.